This record looks at one TCR beta chain sequence and its context. Expressed TCRB transcripts got sequenced, as all isolated RNA was reverse transcribed. The repertoire was sequenced with immunoSEQ multiplex PCR; TCRdb's copy has only in-frame clones and lacks some. The repertoire consists of 200,000 to 250,000 clones, with roughly a tenth occurring once and the leading ten covering 1% to 1.5%. The data belong to a study of beta chain features in type 1 diabetes. Whole-study context: All samples combined gave roughly 100 million sorted cells for examination.

The CDR3 is 15 amino acids. Germline V CDR1 and CDR2: MDHEN, SYDVKM. Trimming took 6 bases from V and 3 from J, leaving 15 bases between them. The material sequenced was central memory CD4+ T cells from blood. The sequence was obtained from a man aged 18 to 35 in good health. The V and J genes are TRBV28 and TRBJ1-5; perhaps TRBD1 as D (6 bases). In DNA form, the CDR3 reads TGTGCCAGCAGACGACCCCAGGGGAACAATCAGCCCCAGCATTTT. It specifies CASRRPQGNNQPQHF.